The present TCR beta chain was sequenced within a study of cytomegalovirus exposure and HLA in healthy donors. Whole-study results and caveats: Earlier findings revealed that most TCR beta V segments proved productive either about 87% or about 30% of the time.

Although they were nominally healthy when sampled, donors likely had unrecorded immune exposures. This clone has a single count. Its antigen is undetermined. This CDR3 spans 17 amino acids. CDR1 is SGHRS and CDR2 is YFSETQ in the germline V gene. V gave up 3 bases and J gave up 1 base; unmatched junction bases: 11. The PCR used 60 Vbeta and 13 Jbeta primers. Sequencing used immunoSEQ multiplex PCR; TCRdb keeps in-frame clones, though not all of them. The sample yields around 100,000 clones, 79% seen once. The material sequenced was PBMCs. This TCR derives from a woman between 40 and 55 years old in good health and CMV-seronegative. This rearrangement joins TRBV5-1 to TRBJ1-2; 8 nucleotides agree with TRBD1. The CDR3 DNA reads as TGCGCCAGCAGCTCCGGGACAGGTGGGGGGTTTAACTATGGCTACACCTTC. As protein: CASSSGTGGGFNYGYTF.